This T cell receptor beta chain was obtained from a study of T cell clones after liver transplantation. Study-wide background: In this trial, immunosuppression withdrawal was attempted within 2 years of liver transplant. Post-transplant blood was tracked for graft-donor-reactive T cell clones identified in a pre-transplant mixed lymphocyte reaction. Graft-donor-reactive sequences were compared with third-party-reactive TCRbeta sequences from pre-transplant mixed lymphocyte reactions.

Libraries were prepared by immunoSEQ multiplex PCR; TCRdb keeps only in-frame clonotypes and omits some of them. The table shows roughly 40,000 clones, with about 82% occurring only once. General study points: Conclusions were preliminary, with small, heterogeneous patient groups.

Germline loops: CDR1 LNHDA, CDR2 SQIVND (reference sequence). CDR3 length: 13 residues. Trimming took off 3 bases at V and 5 bases at J, with 7 bases between the two ends. With regard to this clone: Antigen: not known.

The receptor comes from a human patient who received a liver transplant. Part of the T cell pool may stem from the graft donor. The chain joins TRBV19 to TRBJ1-4; TRBD1 might be the D (5 bases). The material sequenced was CD4+ T cells from blood, taken 24 months after liver transplant. CDR3 sequence: CASSITGNEKLFF. For the CDR3, the DNA is TGTGCCAGTAGTATCACAGGAAATGAAAAACTGTTTTTT.